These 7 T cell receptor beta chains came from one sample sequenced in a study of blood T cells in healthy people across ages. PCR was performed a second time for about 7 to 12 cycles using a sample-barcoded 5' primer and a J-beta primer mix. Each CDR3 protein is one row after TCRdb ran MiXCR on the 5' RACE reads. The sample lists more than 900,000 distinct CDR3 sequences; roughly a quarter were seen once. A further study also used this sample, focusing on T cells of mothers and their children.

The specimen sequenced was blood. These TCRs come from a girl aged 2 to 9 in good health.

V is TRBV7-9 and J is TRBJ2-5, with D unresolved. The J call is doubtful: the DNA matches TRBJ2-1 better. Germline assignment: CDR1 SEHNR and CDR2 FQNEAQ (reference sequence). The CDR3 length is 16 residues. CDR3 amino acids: CASSPIAAEPNNEQFF. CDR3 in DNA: TGTGCCAGCAGCCCCATTGCGGCCGAGCCAAACAATGAGCAGTTCTTC.

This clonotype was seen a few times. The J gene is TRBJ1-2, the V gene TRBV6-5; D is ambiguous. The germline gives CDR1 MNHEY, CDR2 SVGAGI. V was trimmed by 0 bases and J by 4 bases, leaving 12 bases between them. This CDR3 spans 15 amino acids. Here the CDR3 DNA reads TGTGCCAGCAGTTACTCCGGTGTGGAGGGCTATGGCTACACCTTC. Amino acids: CASSYSGVEGYGYTF.

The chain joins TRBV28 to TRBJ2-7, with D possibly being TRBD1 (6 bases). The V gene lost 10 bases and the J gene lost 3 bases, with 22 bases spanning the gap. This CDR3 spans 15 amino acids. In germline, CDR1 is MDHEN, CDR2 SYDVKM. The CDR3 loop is CATLLLTGPFYEQYF. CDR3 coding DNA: TGTGCCACCCTCCTCCTCACAGGGCCCTTCTACGAGCAGTACTTC.

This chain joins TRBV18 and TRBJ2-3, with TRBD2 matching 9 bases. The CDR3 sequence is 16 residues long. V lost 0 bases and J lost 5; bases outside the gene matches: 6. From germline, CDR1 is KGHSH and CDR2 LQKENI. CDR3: CASSPPLAGGIDTQYF. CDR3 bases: TGTGCCAGCTCACCACCCCTTGCGGGGGGGATAGATACGCAGTATTTT.

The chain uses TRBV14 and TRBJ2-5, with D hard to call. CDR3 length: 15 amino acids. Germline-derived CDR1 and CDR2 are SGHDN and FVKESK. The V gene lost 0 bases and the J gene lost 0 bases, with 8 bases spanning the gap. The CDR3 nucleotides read TGTGCCAGCAGCCAAGATCTCCGTAACCAAGAGACCCAGTACTTC. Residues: CASSQDLRNQETQYF.

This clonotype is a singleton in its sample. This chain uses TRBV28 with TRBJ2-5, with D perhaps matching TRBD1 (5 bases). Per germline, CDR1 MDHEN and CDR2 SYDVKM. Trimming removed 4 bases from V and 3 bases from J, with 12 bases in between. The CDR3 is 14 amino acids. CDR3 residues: CASSWAGLEETQYF. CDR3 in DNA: TGTGCCAGCAGTTGGGCAGGGTTAGAAGAGACCCAGTACTTC.

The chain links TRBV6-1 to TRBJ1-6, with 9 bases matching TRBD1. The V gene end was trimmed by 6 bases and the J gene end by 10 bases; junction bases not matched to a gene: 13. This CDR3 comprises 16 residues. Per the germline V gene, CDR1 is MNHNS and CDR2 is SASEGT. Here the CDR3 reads CASSRSGTGQNSPLHF. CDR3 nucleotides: TGTGCCAGCAGCCGATCCGGGACAGGGCAAAACTCACCCCTCCACTTT.